The source of this T cell receptor (beta chain) is a study of T cell repertoires in cytomegalovirus infection. For the study at large: Both a matching HLA type and CMV infection were indicated by public TCR beta signatures.

Germline values: CDR1 SQVTM, CDR2 ANQGSEA. The CDR3 totals 14 residues. V lost 4 bases and J 4 bases, leaving 16 bases between the germline ends. Study-wide findings and caveats: Based on cumulative public TCR beta family frequency, carriers of CMV plus the relevant HLA were identified. The ex vivo response was dominated by HLA-C-restricted CMV-specific TCR beta clonotypes.

TCRdb re-derived calls from the reads in MiXCR, one entry per CDR3 protein. The sample holds 150,000 to 200,000 distinct CDR3 sequences, roughly 9% seen once. Regarding this clonotype: Its antigen is as yet unknown.

The genes are TRBV29-1 and TRBJ1-2; D unclear. Sequencing was done on a sample of PBMCs. The clonotype was recovered from a human donor in good health (CMV status not recorded). Some clones in this sample may be carry-over from other donors' samples. CDR3: CSVVPTETVYGYTF. Written as DNA, the CDR3 is TGCAGCGTTGTCCCTACGGAGACTGTCTATGGCTACACCTTC.